This TCR beta chain was found in a study of T cell changes during pregnancy in multiple sclerosis. The data were produced by immunoSEQ multiplex PCR, yet TCRdb's version contains in-frame clones alone and is incomplete. The repertoire holds tens of thousands of clones, with 90% as singletons. This TCR was sampled from a female donor with multiple sclerosis, enrolled in a pregnancy study. The sample here was CD4+ T cells from peripheral blood mononuclear cells, taken in the first trimester of pregnancy.

CDR3 amino acids: CASLPSGSTDTQYF. The CDR3 DNA follows: TGTGCCAGCTTACCCTCCGGGAGCACAGATACGCAGTATTTT. This chain connects TRBV18 to TRBJ2-3; D is ambiguous. This CDR3 contains 14 residues. Per germline, CDR1 KGHSH and CDR2 LQKENI. Trimming shortened V by 7 bases and J by 0 bases, and 11 bases separated the two germline ends.